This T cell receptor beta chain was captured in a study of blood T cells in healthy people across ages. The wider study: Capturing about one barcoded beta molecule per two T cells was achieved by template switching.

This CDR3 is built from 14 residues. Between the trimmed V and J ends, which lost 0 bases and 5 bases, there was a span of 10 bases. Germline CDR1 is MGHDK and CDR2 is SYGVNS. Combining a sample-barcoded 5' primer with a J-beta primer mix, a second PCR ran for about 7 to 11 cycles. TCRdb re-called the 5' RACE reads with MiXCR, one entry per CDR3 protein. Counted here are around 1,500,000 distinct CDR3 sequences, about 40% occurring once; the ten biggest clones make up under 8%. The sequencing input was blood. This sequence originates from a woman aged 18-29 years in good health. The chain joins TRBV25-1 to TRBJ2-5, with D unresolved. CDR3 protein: CASSEYGSWETQYF. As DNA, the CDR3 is TGTGCCAGCAGTGAATATGGGTCGTGGGAGACCCAGTACTTC.